This TCR beta chain stems from a study of graft-versus-host responses after intestinal transplantation. About the research overall: Uniformly, recipients were administered anti-thymocyte globulin induction with subsequent tacrolimus and steroids for roughly three years.

The data were produced by immunoSEQ multiplex PCR, yet TCRdb's version contains in-frame clones alone and is incomplete. Of over 7,000 clones in the sample, around two thirds were seen once. The graft tissue was processed, and this released both intraepithelial and lamina propria lymphocytes. Germline V gene sequence: CDR1 MNHEY, CDR2 SVGAGI. Trimming removed 6 bases at V and 0 bases at J, with 12 bases between. This CDR3 has 15 residues. Sequenced material: ileum tissue, taken nearly 500 days after intestinal transplant. This TCR came from a human patient who received an intestinal transplant, so some T cells may come from the graft donor. This chain connects TRBV6-5 to TRBJ1-5, with D possibly being TRBD1 (6 bases). The CDR3 coding sequence is TGTGCCAGCAGATCGGGACACCGTAGCAATCAGCCCCAGCATTTT. This sequence encodes CASRSGHRSNQPQHF.